The 26 T cell receptor beta chains below all came from one sample that was sequenced in a study of regulatory T cells in long-lasting Graves disease. Combining iRepertoire HTBI primers with Arm-PCR of CDR3 regions, the authors built TCR beta libraries. In TCRdb, the multiplex PCR reads were re-called with MiXCR into one record per CDR3 protein. This table holds around 450,000 distinct CDR3 sequences, 20% to 25% found once. Time point noted: persistent/refractory GD, antithyroid drugs over 5 years with positive TRAb. Construction of the TCR library relied on RNA isolated from PBMCs. This material consisted of peripheral blood mononuclear cells (PBMCs), taken when the disease was refractory, from a patient treated with antithyroid drugs. The receptors were gathered from a female donor with Graves disease.

The CDR3 loop is CASSMVSGANTGELFF. The CDR3 DNA reads as TGTGCCAGTAGTATGGTGTCAGGGGCGAACACCGGGGAGCTGTTTTTT. The J gene is TRBJ2-2, the V gene TRBV19; maybe TRBD1 (6 bases). CDR1 and CDR2 (germline): LNHDA, SQIVND (reference sequence). V was pared by 3 bases and J by 0 bases, with 11 bases between. This CDR3 has 16 amino acids.

This clonotype was counted at least ten times. The chain joins TRBV7-6 to TRBJ2-2; TRBD2 matches 7 bases. V lost 5 bases to trimming and J lost 4 bases; unmatched junction nucleotides: 7. CDR1 and CDR2 (germline): SGHVS, FNYEAQ. The CDR3 consists of 15 residues. The CDR3 region is CASSPSSGPTGELFF. CDR3 sequence (DNA): TGTGCCAGCAGCCCAAGTAGCGGGCCCACCGGGGAGCTGTTTTTT.

The rearrangement joins TRBV5-1 to TRBJ2-7; TRBD1 is a possible D gene (6 bases). The V gene lost 0 bases and the J gene lost 5 bases, with 21 bases spanning the gap. Germline loops: CDR1 SGHRS, CDR2 YFSETQ. The length of the CDR3 is 17 residues. The CDR3 protein is CASSLVEGGYRVHEQYF. CDR3 nucleotide sequence: TGCGCCAGCAGCTTGGTCGAGGGCGGATACAGGGTCCACGAGCAGTACTTC.

The CDR3 DNA is TGTGCCAGCAGTCCCCCGACCGGGACTAGCGAATCCTACGAGCAGTACTTC. This sequence encodes CASSPPTGTSESYEQYF. The chain has TRBV6-1 and TRBJ2-7, with 10 bases matching TRBD2. The CDR3 runs to 17 residues. Germline assignment: CDR1 MNHNS and CDR2 SASEGT. V was pared by 5 bases and J by 1 base, with 11 bases of the junction left unmatched.

A few counts support this clonotype. V is TRBV13 and J is TRBJ2-7; D is unclear. The CDR3 totals 15 residues. Germline values: CDR1 PRHDT, CDR2 FYEKMQ (reference sequence). The V end was cut by 2 bases, the J end by 3 bases, with 14 bases between. The CDR3 coding sequence is TGTGCCAGCAGCTTACTCGCTTCAGATGGCTACGAGCAGTACTTC. This gives the protein CASSLLASDGYEQYF.

This clonotype was seen more than once but under ten times. The rearrangement uses TRBV29-1 and TRBJ1-1; a possible D gene is TRBD1 (6 bases). The CDR3 loop spans 13 amino acids. The germline V gene has CDR1 SQVTM and CDR2 ANQGSEA. With 5 bases removed from V and 5 bases from J, the gap between germline ends came to 15 bases. The CDR3 nucleotides are TGCAGCGTTAACGGGGGCATCGGGACTGAAGCTTTCTTT. Its protein product is CSVNGGIGTEAFF. The full variable domain, its missing parts supplied by reference TRBV29-1 and TRBJ1-1, is SAVISQKPSRDICQRGTSLTIQCQVDSQVTMMFWYRQQPGQSLTLIATANQGSEATYESGFVIDKFPISRPNLTFSTLTVSNMSPEDSSIYLCSVNGGIGTEAFFGQGTRLTVV.

The chain employs TRBV15 and TRBJ2-1; 8 nucleotides align to TRBD1. This CDR3 region has 13 residues. Germline V gene sequence: CDR1 LNHNV, CDR2 YYDKDF (reference sequence). Unmatched junction bases numbered 1, after V lost 1 base and J lost 8 bases. The CDR3 is CATSRAQGDEQFF. As DNA, the CDR3 is TGTGCCACCAGCAGAGCACAGGGGGATGAGCAGTTCTTC.

In this sample, this clonotype turned up a few times. The chain has TRBV20-1 and TRBJ1-1; D remains ambiguous. This CDR3 is 10 amino acids long. Trimming pared 3 bases from V and 10 bases from J, leaving 9 bases between. Germline CDR1 reads DFQATT; CDR2 reads SNEGSKA (reference sequence). The CDR3, as DNA: TGCAGTGCTAGGGAATCGGTAGCTTTCTTT. It yields the protein CSARESVAFF.

This clonotype was detected ten times or more. This sequence joins TRBV11-2 and TRBJ2-1; 9 nucleotides align to TRBD2. The germline V gene encodes CDR1 SGHAT and CDR2 FQNNGV. The J segment lost 2 bases and the V segment lost 1 base, leaving 9 bases of the junction unmatched. The CDR3 runs to 18 residues. CDR3 nucleotide sequence: TGTGCCAGCAGCTTAGTGGGCCAGGCGGGGGGGCCCTACAATGAGCAGTTCTTC. Amino acids: CASSLVGQAGGPYNEQFF.

The chain links TRBV20-1 to TRBJ2-6; D is unresolved. The CDR3 is 18 amino acids. Germline CDR1 is DFQATT and CDR2 is SNEGSKA (reference sequence). The V end was cut by 0 bases, the J end by 0 bases, with 15 bases between. The CDR3 loop is CSARDQNSYDSGANVLTF. The CDR3 coding sequence is TGCAGTGCTAGAGATCAGAACAGCTACGACTCTGGGGCCAACGTCCTGACTTTC.

On this clonotype: One base away lies a much larger clone, so this may be a sequencing read error. The chain employs TRBV15 and TRBJ1-5, with D possibly TRBD1 on 6 matching bases. The CDR3 sequence is 15 residues long. Germline V gene sequence: CDR1 LNHNV, CDR2 YYDKDF (reference sequence). The CDR3 reads CAISVEAGVNQPQHF. CDR3 in DNA: TGTGCCATCAGCGTCGAGGCAGGGGTCAATCAGCCCCAGCATTTT. Full variable domain (remainder filled in from reference TRBV15 and TRBJ1-5): DAMVIQNPRYQVTQFGKPVTLSCSQTLNHNVMYWYQQKSSQAPKLLFHYYDKDFNNEADTPDNFQSRRPNTSFCFLDIRSPGLGDTAMYLCAISVEAGVNQPQHFGDGTRLSIL.

As for this clonotype: A much larger clone lies one base from this, so it may be a read error. This chain links TRBV7-8 with TRBJ1-6; TRBD1 agrees at 9 bases. CDR1 and CDR2 (germline): SGHVS, FQNEAQ. This CDR3 region has 14 residues. V lost 1 base and J lost 9; bases outside the gene matches: 1. The DNA for the CDR3 is TGTGCCAGCAGCTTAGACAGGGGGCTTTCACCCCTCCACTTT. Translation: CASSLDRGLSPLHF.

This clonotype was seen many times. The chain is built from TRBV6-5 and TRBJ1-2; the match to TRBD1 covers 8 bases. This CDR3 contains 16 residues. J lost 4 bases, V lost 0 bases, and 7 bases had no gene match. Per the germline V gene, CDR1 is MNHEY and CDR2 is SVGAGI. CDR3 loop: CASSYSTGQGAYGYTF. The CDR3 DNA sequence: TGTGCCAGCAGTTACTCCACCGGACAGGGAGCCTATGGCTACACCTTC.

The chain joins TRBV7-9 to TRBJ2-1, with 11 positions matching TRBD2. The CDR3 has 16 amino acids. Trimming cost V 5 bases and J 4 bases; bases outside gene matches: 7. CDR1 is SEHNR and CDR2 is FQNEAQ in the germline V gene (reference sequence). The DNA of the CDR3 is TGTGCCAGCAGCCCCCTCACTAGCGGGAGTTACAATGAGCAGTTCTTC. This gives the protein CASSPLTSGSYNEQFF.

This clonotype came up many times. The chain has TRBV7-2 and TRBJ2-5; D gene uncertain. The CDR3 runs 14 residues. Trimming stripped 5 bases from V and 7 bases from J, with 17 bases between. The germline V gene encodes CDR1 SGHTA and CDR2 FQGNSA. The CDR3 region is CASSIPPLWGTQYF. In DNA, the CDR3 is TGTGCCAGCAGCATACCTCCCCTCTGGGGGACCCAGTACTTC.

This clonotype was counted at least ten times. The chain recombines TRBV7-8 with TRBJ1-5; no firm D call. Germline values: CDR1 SGHVS, CDR2 FQNEAQ. The CDR3 is 17 amino acids. V lost 2 bases and J 0 bases, leaving 14 bases between the germline ends. CDR3 region: CASSLYPTADSNQPQHF. DNA of the CDR3: TGTGCCAGCAGCTTATACCCTACGGCGGATAGCAATCAGCCCCAGCATTTT.

There are many counts of this clonotype. The chain links TRBV28 to TRBJ1-6, with TRBD1 matching over 10 bases. Germline CDR1 and CDR2: MDHEN and SYDVKM. J gave up 5 bases and V 5 bases, and 3 bases lay outside the gene matches. This CDR3 region has 15 residues. This chain's CDR3 is CASSTGTGDNSPLHF. CDR3 DNA: TGTGCCAGCAGTACCGGGACAGGGGATAATTCACCCCTCCACTTT.

This clonotype has ten or more counts. This sequence joins TRBV6-2 or TRBV6-3 and TRBJ2-7; weak D call: TRBD1 (6 bases). This CDR3 has 14 amino acids. V lost 7 bases and J lost 2, with 15 bases in between. The V gene's germline CDR1 is MNHEY and CDR2 SVGEGT. Written as DNA, the CDR3 is TGTGCCAGCATGACGCAGGGGATTCCCTACGAGCAGTACTTC. This gives the protein CASMTQGIPYEQYF.

V usage is TRBV25-1 and J usage is TRBJ2-7, with D hard to call. The CDR3 runs to 12 residues. Germline values: CDR1 MGHDK, CDR2 SYGVNS. V was trimmed by 0 bases and J by 5 bases, leaving 5 bases between them. CDR3 residues: CASSEYSDEQYF. The CDR3 nucleotides read TGTGCCAGCAGTGAATATTCCGACGAGCAGTACTTC.

There are many counts of this clonotype. The V gene is TRBV12-3 or TRBV12-4, the J gene TRBJ2-5, with D unclear. The V end lost 8 bases, the J end lost 5 bases, and 15 bases lay between the germline ends. The CDR3 is made up of 13 amino acids. CDR3 loop: CASGPAGLETQYF. The CDR3 nucleotides are TGTGCCAGCGGCCCTGCAGGTCTGGAGACCCAGTACTTC.

This clonotype was seen ten or more times. This chain connects TRBV20-1 to TRBJ1-4; possibly TRBD1 for D (6 bases). V was clipped by 3 bases and J by 5 bases, with 16 bases between them. The germline CDR1 and CDR2 sequences are DFQATT and SNEGSKA (reference sequence). CDR3 length: 15 amino acids. CDR3 DNA: TGCAGTGCTAGGGGCTCCGGACAGTCCAATGAAAAACTGTTTTTT. Its translation is CSARGSGQSNEKLFF.

The sample holds many counts of this clonotype. The V call is TRBV6-5, the J call TRBJ2-7; no definite D call. The V gene's germline CDR1 is MNHEY and CDR2 SVGAGI. Trimming removed 3 bases at V and 7 bases at J, with 10 bases between. The CDR3 has 12 residues. CDR3 sequence reads: CASSYVGGEQYF. In nucleotides, the CDR3 is TGTGCCAGCAGTTATGTCGGTGGGGAGCAGTACTTC.

This clonotype was recorded many times. The chain employs TRBV28 and TRBJ2-7; D is unresolved. CDR1 and CDR2 from the germline V gene are MDHEN and SYDVKM. The CDR3 is 12 amino acids. The germline V and J ends were trimmed by 2 bases and 4 bases, with 6 bases remaining between them. CDR3 region: CASSLIGYEQYF. CDR3 nucleotides: TGTGCCAGCAGTTTAATCGGGTACGAGCAGTACTTC.

This clonotype was picked up a small number of times. This chain joins TRBV19 and TRBJ2-7; tentatively, D is TRBD1 (5 bases). The CDR3 is 15 amino acids. The germline CDR1 and CDR2 sequences are LNHDA and SQIVND (reference sequence). Trimming stripped 5 bases from V and 2 bases from J, with 16 bases between. The CDR3 sequence is CASSPRWTPTYEQYF. The CDR3 DNA is TGTGCCAGTAGTCCGCGATGGACACCCACCTACGAGCAGTACTTC.

This clonotype has ten or more counts. V usage is TRBV29-1 and J usage is TRBJ1-4; D possibly corresponds to TRBD1 (5 bases). The CDR3 length is 15 residues. Germline V gene lookup returns CDR1 SQVTM and CDR2 ANQGSEA. Trimming took off 0 bases at V and 0 bases at J, with 8 bases between the two ends. The CDR3 coding sequence is TGCAGCGTTGAAGATGGGGGAGCAACTAATGAAAAACTGTTTTTT. This encodes CSVEDGGATNEKLFF.

This clonotype came up many times. The V call is TRBV15, the J call TRBJ1-1; D is unclear. Looked up from germline, CDR1 is LNHNV and CDR2 is YYDKDF (reference sequence). This CDR3 has 14 residues. Between the trimmed V and J ends, which lost 4 bases and 6 bases, there was a span of 15 bases. In DNA form, the CDR3 reads TGTGCCACCAGCAACTATTTCGGACCCGCTGAAGCTTTCTTT. Translated, it gives CATSNYFGPAEAFF. The variable domain in full, with the rest retrieved from reference TRBV15 and TRBJ1-1, is DAMVIQNPRYQVTQFGKPVTLSCSQTLNHNVMYWYQQKSSQAPKLLFHYYDKDFNNEADTPDNFQSRRPNTSFCFLDIRSPGLGDTAMYLCATSNYFGPAEAFFGQGTRLTVV.